The entry that follows covers one T cell receptor (beta chain) sequence. The antigen is undetermined. V shed 5 bases and J shed 11 bases, with 10 bases lying between them. Looked up from germline, CDR1 is SNHLY and CDR2 is FYNNEI. The CDR3 is made up of 11 amino acids. The sample is drawn from a study of cytomegalovirus exposure and HLA in healthy donors. Profiling relied on immunoSEQ multiplex PCR, and the TCRdb table lists in-frame clones only, not all of them. The table shows 90,000 to 150,000 clones, with approximately 88% occurring only once. It was the approximately 110-subject validation cohort, separate from the approximately 690-subject first cohort, to which the donors belonged. Study-wide results and limits: Rarity marked most TCR sequences, yet some public TCRs occurred in many donors.

Sequenced sample: PBMCs. The receptor's source is a woman between 18 and 29 years old in good health and CMV-seropositive. This chain links TRBV2 with TRBJ2-1; tentatively, D is TRBD2 (6 bases). The CDR3 loop reads CASSLTRKQFF. DNA for the CDR3: TGTGCCAGCAGTTTGACTAGGAAGCAGTTCTTC.